The clone carrying this T cell receptor (beta chain) showed up just a few times. Its antigen is not known. This could be a read error, since a much larger clone is one nucleotide away. Each library started from about 14 ng of total RNA using the QIAseq Immune Repertoire TCR panel. TCRdb itself ran the reads through MiXCR, one entry per CDR3 protein. The sample has a few hundred distinct CDR3 sequences, roughly 8% seen once. CDR1 is SGHDN and CDR2 is FVKESK in the germline V gene. This CDR3 has 13 residues. This sample was included in a study of circulating CD8 cells and anti-PD-1 response in melanoma. Study-level background: Every 2 weeks, patients got 3 mg/kg nivolumab intravenously. Of about 13 patients, seven got anti-PD-1 first and six had prior therapy.

General study findings and limits: At M1, fewer than 7% of TRB clonotypes appeared in multiple subsets.

Live CD3+CD8+TCRalphabeta+ cells were sorted into four subsets by PD-1 and/or TIGIT. The receptor's source is a human donor with melanoma. Sample: CD8+ T cells from PBMCs, taken at baseline or after one month of anti-PD-1 therapy (not recorded which). V is TRBV14 and J is TRBJ2-3; D call uncertain. As DNA, the CDR3 is TGTGCCTGCAGCCAGTCTCCCGGCGGTACGCAGTATTTT. It translates to CACSQSPGGTQYF. Drawing the rest from reference TRBV14 and TRBJ2-3, the complete variable domain is EAGVTQFPSHSVIEKGQTVTLRCDPISGHDNLYWYRRVMGKEIKFLLHFVKESKQDESGMPNNRFLAERTGGTYSTLKVQPAELEDSGVYFCACSQSPGGTQYFGPGTRLTVL.